Shown below are 26 T cell receptor beta chains from a single sample sequenced in a study of cytomegalovirus exposure and HLA in healthy donors. Use of 60 Vbeta and 13 Jbeta primers characterized the PCR. This table comes from immunoSEQ multiplex PCR, and its TCRdb copy is limited to in-frame clones, with some not included. The table records 150,000 to 200,000 clones, roughly 87% of them present only once. Sequenced input: PBMCs. Source of these receptors: a man between 35 and 55 years old in good health and CMV-seronegative.

The gene calls are TRBV7-2 and TRBJ2-1; tentative D call: TRBD2 (7 bases). CDR3 length: 16 residues. Per germline, CDR1 SGHTA and CDR2 FQGNSA. V lost 2 bases, J lost 9 bases, and 20 bases lay in between. The CDR3 DNA reads as TGTGCCAGCAGCTTATTGGGGAGGGGGGGGAATATTGAGCAGTTCTTC. Its protein is CASSLLGRGGNIEQFF.

V is TRBV5-6 and J is TRBJ2-7, with D possibly matching TRBD1 (5 bases). The CDR3 is 13 amino acids. Germline V CDR1 and CDR2: SGHDT, YYEEEE. Trimming cost V 4 bases and J 2 bases, with 10 bases left between them. CDR3 in DNA: TGTGCCAGCAGCCGCGAGACAGCCTACGAGCAGTACTTC. Translating gives CASSRETAYEQYF.

This clone was observed a handful of times. V and J are TRBV29-1 and TRBJ2-1, with a weak D call TRBD2 (6 bases). Trimming pared 5 bases from V and 3 bases from J, leaving 11 bases between. Looked up from germline, CDR1 is SQVTM and CDR2 is ANQGSEA. This CDR3 contains 13 residues. DNA for the CDR3: TGCAGCGTTTGGACTACAAACTACAATGAGCAGTTCTTC. It codes for CSVWTTNYNEQFF.

The chain is built from TRBV6-6 and TRBJ2-3; 10 bases match TRBD2. Germline trimming cut 7 bases from V and 1 base from J; bases unmatched to any gene: 2. The CDR3 totals 14 residues. Germline CDR1 reads MNHNY; CDR2 reads SVGAGI (reference sequence). The CDR3 region is CASKGTSGTDTQYF. CDR3 DNA sequence: TGTGCCAGCAAAGGGACTAGCGGCACAGATACGCAGTATTTT.

V gene TRBV7-6 combines with J gene TRBJ2-7; D remains unclear. The CDR3 covers 13 residues. Between the trimmed V and J ends, which lost 0 bases and 12 bases, there was a span of 15 bases. Per germline, CDR1 SGHVS and CDR2 FNYEAQ. CDR3 bases: TGTGCCAGCAGCTTAGCGCTAACCGAGATGCCGTACTTC. It codes for CASSLALTEMPYF.

The chain combines TRBV7-2 with TRBJ1-2; TRBD1 matches at 8 bases. The CDR3 is 15 amino acids. Per the germline V gene, CDR1 is SGHTA and CDR2 is FQGNSA. With V trimmed by 4 bases and J by 4 bases, 8 bases remained unmatched. CDR3 in DNA: TGTGCCAGCAGCTGGGTGCCCGGGACAGGCTATGGCTACACCTTC. Translating it yields CASSWVPGTGYGYTF.

CDR3 sequence (DNA): TGTGCCTGGAGTAATAGCGGGAGTACAGATACGCAGTATTTT. Translating it yields CAWSNSGSTDTQYF. The rearrangement uses TRBV30 and TRBJ2-3, with 9 bases aligning to TRBD2. J lost 3 bases, V lost 2 bases, and 3 bases had no gene match. The CDR3 is 14 residues long. The germline CDR1 and CDR2 sequences are GTSNPN and SVGIG (reference sequence).

The chain is built from TRBV15 and TRBJ1-4; 8 nucleotides agree with TRBD1. With 0 bases clipped from V and 8 bases from J, the junction kept 14 bases outside the gene matches. The CDR3 sequence is 18 residues long. Germline values: CDR1 LNHNV, CDR2 YYDKDF (reference sequence). This chain's CDR3 is CATSRDPPRAGGAEKLFF. The CDR3 DNA is TGTGCCACCAGCAGAGACCCGCCAAGGGCAGGGGGCGCGGAAAAACTGTTTTTT.

The chain couples TRBV20-1 to TRBJ2-5; TRBD1 aligns across 7 bases. The V gene end was trimmed by 4 bases and the J gene end by 4 bases; junction bases not matched to a gene: 0. The germline V gene has CDR1 DFQATT and CDR2 SNEGSKA (reference sequence). The CDR3 totals 11 residues. The CDR3 bases are TGCAGTGCTAACAGGGGAGAGACCCAGTACTTC. Translated: CSANRGETQYF.

The J gene is TRBJ2-3, the V gene TRBV6-4; TRBD2 agrees at 8 bases. Germline V gene sequence: CDR1 MRHNA, CDR2 SNTAGT. This CDR3 has 14 amino acids. With 8 bases clipped from V and 2 bases from J, the junction kept 6 bases outside the gene matches. CDR3 sequence: CASVSGDNTDTQYF. Here the CDR3 DNA reads TGTGCCAGCGTTAGCGGGGATAACACAGATACGCAGTATTTT.

As for this clone: The junction shows a germline mismatch at one end, possibly a read error. The chain uses TRBV7-7 and TRBJ2-5; 9 bases align to TRBD2. This CDR3 comprises 15 residues. Germline CDR1 SSHAT, CDR2 FNYEAQ (reference sequence). The CDR3 reads CASSFSGSLGQTQYF. CDR3 bases: TGTGCTAGCAGCTTTAGCGGGAGCCTGGGGCAGACCCAGTACTTC.

J is TRBJ2-6 and V is TRBV6-5; no clear D. CDR3 length equals 15 residues. V lost 2 bases, J lost 3 bases, and 8 bases lay in between. CDR1 MNHEY and CDR2 SVGAGI come from the germline V gene. The CDR3 protein is CASSYRLRGANVLTF. DNA of the CDR3: TGTGCCAGCAGTTACCGCCTGCGTGGGGCCAACGTCCTGACTTTC.

The V gene is TRBV28, the J gene TRBJ2-7; TRBD1 matches 10 bases. Looked up from germline, CDR1 is MDHEN and CDR2 is SYDVKM. The CDR3 totals 21 residues. The J segment lost 0 bases and the V segment lost 3 bases, leaving 20 bases of the junction unmatched. CDR3: CASSLPPVGDRGAVSSYEQYF. The CDR3 DNA reads as TGTGCCAGCAGTTTGCCGCCCGTTGGGGACAGGGGCGCCGTAAGCTCCTACGAGCAGTACTTC. The full variable domain, with the rest looked up from reference TRBV28 and TRBJ2-7, is DVKVTQSSRYLVKRTGEKVFLECVQDMDHENMFWYRQDPGLGLRLIYFSYDVKMKEKGDIPEGYSVSREKKERFSLILESASTNQTSMYLCASSLPPVGDRGAVSSYEQYFGPGTRLTVT.

About this clone: The same CDR3 can be traced to other DNA sequences in this sample. The chain has TRBV7-8 and TRBJ2-1; D is possibly TRBD2 (6 bases). CDR3 length equals 15 residues. Germline V gives CDR1 SGHVS, CDR2 FQNEAQ. V was shortened by 9 bases and J by 2 bases, with 17 bases between the two germline ends. CDR3 loop: CASRLRGLTYNEQFF. CDR3 nucleotides: TGTGCCAGTAGGCTACGGGGGTTGACCTACAATGAGCAGTTCTTC.

The V and J genes are TRBV7-3 and TRBJ2-2; the match to TRBD2 covers 13 bases. After removal of 3 bases from V and 6 bases from J, the junction contained 4 bases not matched to a gene. The germline V gene has CDR1 SGHTA and CDR2 FQGTGA. The CDR3 covers 16 residues. This CDR3 is CASSFWTSGSPGELFF. The CDR3 DNA reads as TGTGCCAGCAGCTTTTGGACTAGCGGGAGCCCCGGGGAGCTGTTTTTT.

The chain combines TRBV19 with TRBJ1-1; D uncertain. The CDR3 totals 12 residues. V was clipped by 6 bases and J by 8 bases, with 13 bases between them. Germline V gene sequence: CDR1 LNHDA, CDR2 SQIVND (reference sequence). The CDR3 nucleotides are TGTGCCAGTAGGGATCTTATAGCGGAAGCTTTCTTT. Amino acids: CASRDLIAEAFF.

V gene TRBV7-9 combines with J gene TRBJ1-4; D ambiguous. The CDR3 is made up of 15 amino acids. V lost 0 bases to trimming and J lost 8 bases, with 13 bases between them. In germline, CDR1 is SEHNR, CDR2 FQNEAQ (reference sequence). The CDR3 coding sequence is TGTGCCAGCAGCTTAGCTCTGTCCGGGGAGGAAAAACTGTTTTTT. It is translated as CASSLALSGEEKLFF. Combining the CDR3 with reference TRBV7-9 and TRBJ1-4 gives the whole variable domain DTGVSQNPRHKITKRGQNVTFRCDPISEHNRLYWYRQTLGQGPEFLTYFQNEAQLEKSRLLSDRFSAERPKGSFSTLEIQRTEQGDSAMYLCASSLALSGEEKLFFGSGTQLSVL.

The V and J genes are TRBV7-9 and TRBJ1-3; D gene uncertain. The V and J ends lost 5 bases and 7 bases respectively, with 9 bases between them. The germline CDR1 and CDR2 sequences are SEHNR and FQNEAQ (reference sequence). The CDR3 runs to 12 residues. CDR3 nucleotides: TGTGCCAGCAGCCCGAGGGTGAACACCATATATTTT. Protein sequence: CASSPRVNTIYF.

The V gene is TRBV28, the J gene TRBJ1-2; D unclear. Germline CDR1 is MDHEN and CDR2 is SYDVKM. This CDR3 region has 13 residues. Deletions cut 3 bases from V and 7 bases from J, with 12 bases between. CDR3 region: CASSFRFSGGYTF. The CDR3 bases are TGTGCCAGCAGTTTCCGGTTTTCGGGTGGCTACACCTTC.

J is TRBJ1-1 and V is TRBV9, with D unclear. The CDR3 runs 13 residues. V shed 6 bases and J shed 5 bases, with 14 bases lying between them. Germline assignment: CDR1 SGDLS and CDR2 YYNGEE. The CDR3 here is CASNTSPGTEAFF. The CDR3 DNA reads TGTGCCAGCAATACTAGCCCCGGGACTGAAGCTTTCTTT. Filled out from reference TRBV9 and TRBJ1-1, the complete variable domain reads DSGVTQTPKHLITATGQRVTLRCSPRSGDLSVYWYQQSLDQGLQFLIQYYNGEERAKGNILERFSAQQFPDLHSELNLSSLELGDSALYFCASNTSPGTEAFFGQGTRLTVV.

The V and J genes are TRBV28 and TRBJ1-2; D might be TRBD1 (5 bases). The CDR3 is 13 residues long. The germline gives CDR1 MDHEN, CDR2 SYDVKM. V lost 6 bases and J lost 8, with 16 bases in between. The CDR3 loop reads CASSSPRAGGYTF. The CDR3 DNA reads TGTGCCAGCAGCTCGCCCAGGGCAGGCGGCTACACCTTC.

This clone was seen once. The V gene is TRBV4-1, the J gene TRBJ1-1, with a possible D match to TRBD1 (6 bases). V lost 8 bases and J 0 bases, leaving 16 bases between the germline ends. Germline CDR1 MGHRA, CDR2 YSYEKL. The CDR3 totals 15 residues. The CDR3 DNA reads TGCGCCAGCGGGGACATGACCATAATGAACACTGAAGCTTTCTTT. Protein: CASGDMTIMNTEAFF.

The V gene is TRBV27, the J gene TRBJ2-5, with D possibly being TRBD1 (7 bases). The germline V gene has CDR1 MNHEY and CDR2 SMNVEV (reference sequence). The CDR3 consists of 12 residues. The V end was cut by 9 bases, the J end by 5 bases, with 13 bases between. This chain's CDR3 is CASKQGRETQYF. The CDR3 coding sequence is TGTGCCAGTAAACAGGGGAGGGAGACCCAGTACTTC.

V gene TRBV7-6 combines with J gene TRBJ2-1, with D possibly being TRBD2 (6 bases). The ends were cut back, 1 base at V and 0 bases at J, with 7 bases in the middle. Germline CDR1 reads SGHVS; CDR2 reads FNYEAQ. The CDR3 spans 15 residues. The CDR3 DNA sequence: TGTGCCAGCAGCTTAGAGGGAGGCTCCTACAATGAGCAGTTCTTC. Amino acids: CASSLEGGSYNEQFF.

The chain carries TRBV5-6 and TRBJ2-5; 8 nucleotides match TRBD2. Germline-derived CDR1 and CDR2 are SGHDT and YYEEEE. Trimming at V came to 8 bases and at J to 2 bases, leaving 17 bases not matched to a gene. The CDR3 covers 17 residues. CDR3 protein: CASPPPPISGGQETQYF. The CDR3 DNA reads as TGTGCCAGTCCCCCCCCGCCGATCAGCGGGGGACAAGAGACCCAGTACTTC.

The chain couples TRBV2 to TRBJ1-5; no clear D gene. This CDR3 has 13 amino acids. Germline V CDR1 and CDR2: SNHLY, FYNNEI. V lost 7 bases, J lost 1 base, and 8 bases lay in between. The CDR3 protein is CASKGGSNQPQHF. Here the CDR3 DNA reads TGTGCCAGCAAGGGAGGGAGCAATCAGCCCCAGCATTTT.